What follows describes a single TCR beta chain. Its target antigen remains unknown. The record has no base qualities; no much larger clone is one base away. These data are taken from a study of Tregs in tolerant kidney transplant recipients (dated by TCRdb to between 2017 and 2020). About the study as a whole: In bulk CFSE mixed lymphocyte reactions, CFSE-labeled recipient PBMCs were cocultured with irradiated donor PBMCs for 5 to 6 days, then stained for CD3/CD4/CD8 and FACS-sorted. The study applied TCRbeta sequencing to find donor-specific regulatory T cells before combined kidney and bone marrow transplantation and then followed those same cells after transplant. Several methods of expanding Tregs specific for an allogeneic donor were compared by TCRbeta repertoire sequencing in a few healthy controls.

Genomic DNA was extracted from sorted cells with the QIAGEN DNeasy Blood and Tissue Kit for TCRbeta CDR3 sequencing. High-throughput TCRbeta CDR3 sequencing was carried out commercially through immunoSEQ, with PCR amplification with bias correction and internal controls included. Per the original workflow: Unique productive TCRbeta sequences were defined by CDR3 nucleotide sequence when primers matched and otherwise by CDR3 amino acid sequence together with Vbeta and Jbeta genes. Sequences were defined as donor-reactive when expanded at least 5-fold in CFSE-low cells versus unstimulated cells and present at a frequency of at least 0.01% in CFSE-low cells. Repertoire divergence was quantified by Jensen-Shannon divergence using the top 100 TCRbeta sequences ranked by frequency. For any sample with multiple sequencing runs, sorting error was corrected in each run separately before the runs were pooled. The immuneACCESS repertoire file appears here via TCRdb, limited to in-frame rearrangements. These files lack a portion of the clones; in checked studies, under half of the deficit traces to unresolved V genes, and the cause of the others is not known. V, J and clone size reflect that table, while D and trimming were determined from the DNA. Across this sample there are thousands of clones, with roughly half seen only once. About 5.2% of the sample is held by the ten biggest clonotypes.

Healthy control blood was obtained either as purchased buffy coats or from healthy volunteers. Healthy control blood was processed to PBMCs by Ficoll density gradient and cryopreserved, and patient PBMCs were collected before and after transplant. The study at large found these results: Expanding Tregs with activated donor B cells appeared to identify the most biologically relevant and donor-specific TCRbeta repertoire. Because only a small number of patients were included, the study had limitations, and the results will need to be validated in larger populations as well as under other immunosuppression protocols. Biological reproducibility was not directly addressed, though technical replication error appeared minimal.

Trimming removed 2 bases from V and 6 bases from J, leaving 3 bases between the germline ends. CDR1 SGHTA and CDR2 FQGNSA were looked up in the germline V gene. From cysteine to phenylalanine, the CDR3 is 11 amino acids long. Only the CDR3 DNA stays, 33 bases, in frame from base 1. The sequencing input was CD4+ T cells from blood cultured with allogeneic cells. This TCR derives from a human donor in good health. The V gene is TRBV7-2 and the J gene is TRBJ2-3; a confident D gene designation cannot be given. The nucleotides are TGTGCCAGCAGCTTATGGGATACGCAGTATTTT. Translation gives CASSLWDTQYF.